This T cell receptor (beta chain) was identified in a study of blood T cell repertoires in COVID-19. For the study at large: The samples span acute and convalescent COVID-19 from the United States, Italy and Spain. The cDNA or gDNA used as material had been derived from T cells, B-cell-depleted T cells, or PBMCs.

V lost 5 bases, J lost 6 bases, and 13 bases lay in between. The CDR3 contains 13 residues. Germline loops: CDR1 MNHEY, CDR2 SVGAGI. How the authors handled the data: Scientists estimated how many nucleated cells there were by amplifying reference gene primers. Generated by immunoSEQ multiplex PCR, the TCRdb table keeps only in-frame clones and is missing some. V, J and clone size derive from that table, while D and trimming were established from the DNA sequence. The sample gives under 75,000 clones, roughly 85% of which show up once; 2% is in the top ten. This TCR derives from a man younger than 45 with acute or convalescent COVID-19. Source material: peripheral blood. The chain uses TRBV6-5 and TRBJ1-2; D is perhaps TRBD1 (6 bases). CDR3 amino acids: CASSRTAYHGYTF. The DNA of the CDR3 is TGTGCCAGCAGTCGGACAGCCTACCATGGCTACACCTTC.